Reported below is one T cell receptor beta chain. The antigen remains undetermined. The sample comes from a study of T cell repertoires in cytomegalovirus infection. About the research overall: Selection of CMV epitopes for the study included recently identified HLA-C-restricted and well-studied HLA-B-restricted ones. TCR beta signatures that were public indicated CMV infection and matching HLA type. Notes on the study in general: Dominant in the ex vivo response were TCR beta clonotypes restricted by HLA-C and specific for CMV. Pooled public TCR beta family frequency picked out CMV carriers with the relevant HLA.

Each CDR3 protein gets one entry after TCRdb re-called the reads with MiXCR. Of hundreds of thousands of distinct CDR3 sequences in the sample, less than 35% are singletons; the top ten hold more than 13%. This CDR3 spans 16 amino acids. Germline-derived CDR1 and CDR2 are SGHRS and YFSETQ. Trimming cost V 0 bases and J 0 bases, with 10 bases left between them. The clonotype originates from a human donor in good health (CMV status not recorded). Some clones in this sample may be carry-over from other donors' samples. V and J are TRBV5-1 and TRBJ2-4; D ambiguous. The sample here was cultured CD8+ T cells from PBMCs, taken from culture after CMV antigen stimulation. CDR3 sequence: CASSLEYRLAKNIQYF. CDR3 DNA: TGCGCCAGCAGCTTGGAATATAGGTTAGCCAAAAACATTCAGTACTTC. Complete variable domain (other parts from reference TRBV5-1 and TRBJ2-4): KAGVTQTPRYLIKTRGQQVTLSCSPISGHRSVSWYQQTPGQGLQFLFEYFSETQRNKGNFPGRFSGRQFSNSRSEMNVSTLELGDSALYLCASSLEYRLAKNIQYFGAGTRLSVL.